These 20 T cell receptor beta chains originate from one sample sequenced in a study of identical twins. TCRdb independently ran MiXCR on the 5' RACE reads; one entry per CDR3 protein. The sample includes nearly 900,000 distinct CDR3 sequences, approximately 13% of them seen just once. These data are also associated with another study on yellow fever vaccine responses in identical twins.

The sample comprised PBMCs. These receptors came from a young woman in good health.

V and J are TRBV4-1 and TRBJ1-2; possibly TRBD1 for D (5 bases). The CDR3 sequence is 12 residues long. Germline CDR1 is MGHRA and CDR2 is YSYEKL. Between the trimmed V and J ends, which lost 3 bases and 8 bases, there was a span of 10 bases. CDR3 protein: CASSQPPGGYTF. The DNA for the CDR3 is TGCGCCAGCAGCCAGCCCCCAGGGGGCTACACCTTC.

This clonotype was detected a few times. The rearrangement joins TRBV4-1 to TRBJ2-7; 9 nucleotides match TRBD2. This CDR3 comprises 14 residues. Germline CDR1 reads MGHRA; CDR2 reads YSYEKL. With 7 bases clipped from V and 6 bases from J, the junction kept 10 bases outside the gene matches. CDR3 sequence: CASTSLAGSFEQYV. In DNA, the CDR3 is TGCGCCAGCACCTCGCTAGCGGGGAGTTTCGAGCAGTACGTC.

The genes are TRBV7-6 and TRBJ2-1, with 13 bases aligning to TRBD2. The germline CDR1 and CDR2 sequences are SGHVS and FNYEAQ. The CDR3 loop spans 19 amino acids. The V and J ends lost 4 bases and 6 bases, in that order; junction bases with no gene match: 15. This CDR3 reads CASSSGLAGVRGMRNEQFF. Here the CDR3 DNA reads TGTGCCAGCAGCTCCGGACTAGCGGGAGTCCGTGGTATGCGCAATGAGCAGTTCTTC.

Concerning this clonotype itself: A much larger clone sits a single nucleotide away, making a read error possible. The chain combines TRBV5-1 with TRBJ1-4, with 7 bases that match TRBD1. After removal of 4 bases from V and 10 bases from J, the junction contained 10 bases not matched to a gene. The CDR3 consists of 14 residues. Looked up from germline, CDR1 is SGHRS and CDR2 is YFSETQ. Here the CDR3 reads CASSIGTVRGKLFF. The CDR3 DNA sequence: TGCGCCAGCAGCATCGGGACAGTACGTGGAAAACTGTTTTTT.

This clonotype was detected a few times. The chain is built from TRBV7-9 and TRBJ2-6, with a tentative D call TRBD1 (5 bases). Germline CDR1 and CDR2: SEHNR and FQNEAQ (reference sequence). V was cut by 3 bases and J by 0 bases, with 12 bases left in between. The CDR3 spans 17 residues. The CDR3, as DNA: TGTGCCAGCAGCTTGACAGCCGTCCTCTCTGGGGCCAACGTCCTGACTTTC. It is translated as CASSLTAVLSGANVLTF.

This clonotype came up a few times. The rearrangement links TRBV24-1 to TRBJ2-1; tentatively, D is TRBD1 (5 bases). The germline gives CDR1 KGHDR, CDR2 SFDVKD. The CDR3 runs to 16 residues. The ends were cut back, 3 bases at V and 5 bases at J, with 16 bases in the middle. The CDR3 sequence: CATSDGAATMNNEQFF. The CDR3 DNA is TGTGCCACCAGTGATGGGGCTGCCACAATGAACAATGAGCAGTTCTTC.

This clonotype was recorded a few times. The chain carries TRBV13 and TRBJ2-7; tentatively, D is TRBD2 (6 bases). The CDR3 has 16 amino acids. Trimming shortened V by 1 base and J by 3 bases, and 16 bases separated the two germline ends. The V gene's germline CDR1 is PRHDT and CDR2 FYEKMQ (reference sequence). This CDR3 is CASSLASGGMVYEQYF. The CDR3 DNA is TGTGCCAGCAGCTTAGCCTCCGGCGGGATGGTCTACGAGCAGTACTTC.

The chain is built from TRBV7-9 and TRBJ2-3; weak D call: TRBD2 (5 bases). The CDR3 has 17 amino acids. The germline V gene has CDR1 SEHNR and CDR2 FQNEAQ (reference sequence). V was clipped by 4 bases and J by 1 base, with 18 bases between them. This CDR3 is CASSSYSPDWRTDTQYF. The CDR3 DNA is TGTGCCAGCAGCTCCTACTCACCGGACTGGCGCACAGATACGCAGTATTTT.

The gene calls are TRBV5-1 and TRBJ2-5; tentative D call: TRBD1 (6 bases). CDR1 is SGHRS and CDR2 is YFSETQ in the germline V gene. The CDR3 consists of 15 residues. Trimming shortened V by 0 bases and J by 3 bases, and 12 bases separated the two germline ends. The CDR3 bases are TGCGCCAGCAGCTTGGCCGAGACAGGCAAAGAGACCCAGTACTTC. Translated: CASSLAETGKETQYF.

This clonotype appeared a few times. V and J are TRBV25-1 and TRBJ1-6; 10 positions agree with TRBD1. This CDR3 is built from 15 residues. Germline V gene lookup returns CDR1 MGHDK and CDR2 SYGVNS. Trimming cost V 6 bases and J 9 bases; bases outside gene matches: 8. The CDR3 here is CASSPGQGVASPLHF. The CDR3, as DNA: TGTGCCAGCAGCCCTGGACAGGGGGTCGCTTCACCCCTCCACTTT.

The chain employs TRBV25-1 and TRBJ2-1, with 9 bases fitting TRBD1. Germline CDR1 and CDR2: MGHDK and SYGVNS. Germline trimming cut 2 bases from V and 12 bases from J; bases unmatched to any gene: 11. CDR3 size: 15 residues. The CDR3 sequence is CASSEHGTGFGVQFF. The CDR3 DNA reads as TGTGCCAGCAGTGAACACGGGACAGGGTTTGGGGTGCAGTTCTTC.

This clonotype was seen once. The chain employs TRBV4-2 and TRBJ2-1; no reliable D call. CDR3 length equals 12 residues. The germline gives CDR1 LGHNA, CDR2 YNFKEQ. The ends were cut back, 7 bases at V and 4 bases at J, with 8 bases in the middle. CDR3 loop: CASTTEYNEQFF. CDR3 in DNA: TGTGCCAGCACAACAGAGTACAATGAGCAGTTCTTC.

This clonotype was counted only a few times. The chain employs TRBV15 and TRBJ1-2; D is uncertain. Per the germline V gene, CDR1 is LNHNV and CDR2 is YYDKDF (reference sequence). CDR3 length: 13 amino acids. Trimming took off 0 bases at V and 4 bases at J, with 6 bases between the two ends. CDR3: CATSRDSRYGYTF. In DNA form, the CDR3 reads TGTGCCACCAGCAGAGACAGCCGCTATGGCTACACCTTC.

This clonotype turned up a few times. The CDR3 loop is CASSEIGTGRNEQFF. DNA of the CDR3: TGTGCCAGCAGCGAAATAGGGACAGGGAGGAATGAGCAGTTCTTC. The rearrangement uses TRBV27 and TRBJ2-1; 9 bases map to TRBD1. From germline, CDR1 is MNHEY and CDR2 SMNVEV (reference sequence). The V gene end was trimmed by 6 bases and the J gene end by 7 bases; junction bases not matched to a gene: 10. This CDR3 region has 15 residues.

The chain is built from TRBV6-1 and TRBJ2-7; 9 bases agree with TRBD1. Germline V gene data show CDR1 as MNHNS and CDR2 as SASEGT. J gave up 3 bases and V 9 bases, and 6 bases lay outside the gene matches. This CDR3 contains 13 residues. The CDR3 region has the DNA TGTGCCAGTGGACAGGGGACCTACTACGAGCAGTACTTC. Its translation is CASGQGTYYEQYF.

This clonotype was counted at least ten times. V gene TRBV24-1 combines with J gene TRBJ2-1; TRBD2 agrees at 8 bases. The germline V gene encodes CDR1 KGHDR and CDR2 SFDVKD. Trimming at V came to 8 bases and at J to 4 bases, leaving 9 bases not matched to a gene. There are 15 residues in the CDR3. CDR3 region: CATTNRGTSYNEQFF. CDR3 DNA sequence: TGTGCCACCACCAACCGGGGGACTAGTTACAATGAGCAGTTCTTC.

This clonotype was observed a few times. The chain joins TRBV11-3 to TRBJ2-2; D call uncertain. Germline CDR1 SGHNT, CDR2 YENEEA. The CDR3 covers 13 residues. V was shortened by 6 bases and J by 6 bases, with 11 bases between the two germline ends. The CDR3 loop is CASREQDAGELFF. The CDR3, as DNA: TGTGCCAGCAGGGAACAAGACGCCGGGGAGCTGTTTTTT. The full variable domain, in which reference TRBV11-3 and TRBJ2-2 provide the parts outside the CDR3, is EAGVVQSPRYKIIEKKQPVAFWCNPISGHNTLYWYLQNLGQGPELLIRYENEEAVDDSQLPKDRFSAERLKGVDSTLKIQPAELGDSAVYLCASREQDAGELFFGEGSRLTVL.

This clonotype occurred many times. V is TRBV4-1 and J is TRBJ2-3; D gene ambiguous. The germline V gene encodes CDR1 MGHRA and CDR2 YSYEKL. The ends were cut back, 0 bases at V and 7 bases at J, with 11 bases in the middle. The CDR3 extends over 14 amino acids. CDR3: CASSQDIEAYTQYF. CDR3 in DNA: TGCGCCAGCAGCCAAGATATAGAGGCCTATACGCAGTATTTT.

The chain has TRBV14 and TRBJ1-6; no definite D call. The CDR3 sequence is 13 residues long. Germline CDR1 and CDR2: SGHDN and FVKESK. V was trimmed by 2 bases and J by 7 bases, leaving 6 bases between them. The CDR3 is CASSQYGNSPLHF. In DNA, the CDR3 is TGTGCCAGCAGCCAATATGGGAATTCACCCCTCCACTTT.

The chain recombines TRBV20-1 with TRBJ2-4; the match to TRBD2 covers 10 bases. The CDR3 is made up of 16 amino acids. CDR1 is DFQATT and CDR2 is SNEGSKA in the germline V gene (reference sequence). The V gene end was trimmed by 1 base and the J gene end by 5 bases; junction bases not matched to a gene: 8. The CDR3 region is CSARADQSGRENIQYF. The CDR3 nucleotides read TGCAGTGCTAGAGCGGATCAAAGCGGGAGGGAAAACATTCAGTACTTC.